This TCR beta chain was found in a study of T cell responses to AZD1222 COVID-19 vaccine. The V end lost 0 bases, the J end lost 5 bases, and 2 bases lay between the germline ends. In germline, CDR1 is SGHDT, CDR2 YYEEEE. The CDR3 length is 11 residues. Generated by immunoSEQ multiplex PCR, the TCRdb table keeps only in-frame clones and is missing some. Among 95,000 to 100,000 clones, around 94% were seen once, and the ten largest hold over 9.5%. The TCR originated in an adult in good health. The material was peripheral blood, obtained on day 0 of AZD1222 vaccination. This chain connects TRBV5-6 to TRBJ2-5; D unclear. Here the CDR3 reads CASSLEETQYF. The CDR3 DNA sequence: TGTGCCAGCAGCTTGGAGGAGACCCAGTACTTC.